This entry lists 18 T cell receptor beta chains sequenced from one sample in a study of T cells in Graves' hyperthyroidism and ophthalmopathy. Researchers amplified the TCR beta CDR3 regions from RNA transcripts. The HTBI primer set was used in a first-round RT-PCR of the TCR CDR3. TCRdb re-analysed the multiplex PCR reads in MiXCR, keeping a single row per CDR3 protein. Altogether roughly 570,000 distinct CDR3 sequences are present, approximately 44% being singletons, with the ten largest covering roughly 19%. The sample comprised peripheral blood or thyroid tissue (not recorded which). Source of these receptors: an adult woman with Graves' disease, either hyperthyroidism or ophthalmopathy (not recorded which).

The chain links TRBV7-3 to TRBJ2-5, with D perhaps matching TRBD2 (5 bases). V lost 1 base and J lost 5, with 11 bases in between. The germline gives CDR1 SGHTA, CDR2 FQGTGA. The CDR3 spans 14 residues. CDR3 coding DNA: TGTGCCAGCAGCTTAAGGTCCCCGGGGGAGACCCAGTACTTC. This sequence encodes CASSLRSPGETQYF.

This clonotype has only one observation. The V gene is TRBV6-1, the J gene TRBJ1-1; TRBD1 is a possible D gene (5 bases). The V and J ends lost 5 bases and 6 bases respectively, with 19 bases between them. Germline V gene data show CDR1 as MNHNS and CDR2 as SASEGT. CDR3 length: 15 amino acids. The chain's CDR3 is CASSQLTGGMAEAFF. The CDR3 region has the DNA TGTGCCAGCAGTCAATTGACGGGGGGTATGGCTGAAGCTTTCTTT.

To note about this clonotype: At one end the junction does not follow the germline gene, possibly because of a read error. J is TRBJ2-7 and V is TRBV5-1; 9 bases map to TRBD2. Germline CDR1 SGHRS, CDR2 YFSETQ. The length of the CDR3 is 17 residues. This CDR3 reads CAISESSSGTISYEQYF. The CDR3 region has the DNA TGTGCCATCAGTGAGTCGTCTAGCGGGACGATCTCCTACGAGCAGTACTTC.

V usage is TRBV5-1 and J usage is TRBJ1-1; D possibly corresponds to TRBD1 (6 bases). Per germline, CDR1 SGHRS and CDR2 YFSETQ. Trimming stripped 4 bases from V and 3 bases from J, with 10 bases between. The CDR3 is made up of 13 amino acids. In DNA form, the CDR3 reads TGCGCCAGCAGCCGGACAGCCTACACTGAAGCTTTCTTT. Translation gives CASSRTAYTEAFF.

V gene TRBV7-6 combines with J gene TRBJ1-2; 10 bases agree with TRBD1. This CDR3 has 16 residues. V trimming: 5 bases; J trimming: 2 bases; junction bases outside the gene matches: 8. CDR1 is SGHVS, CDR2 FNYEAQ, per germline. CDR3 in DNA: TGTGCCAGCAGCCGCGGAGGGACAGGGGAGAACTATGGCTACACCTTC. Protein product: CASSRGGTGENYGYTF.

This clonotype showed up many times. This chain connects TRBV7-3 to TRBJ2-7; no reliable D call. V was cut by 5 bases and J by 7 bases, with 15 bases left in between. Germline assignment: CDR1 SGHTA and CDR2 FQGTGA. This CDR3 has 13 residues. CDR3 sequence: CASSPGRPEEQYF. CDR3 coding DNA: TGTGCCAGCAGCCCAGGTCGCCCGGAGGAGCAGTACTTC.

The gene calls are TRBV7-2 and TRBJ1-6, with 9 bases that match TRBD1. This CDR3 has 16 residues. CDR1 is SGHTA and CDR2 is FQGNSA in the germline V gene. With V trimmed by 2 bases and J by 7 bases, 6 bases remained unmatched. In DNA form, the CDR3 reads TGTGCCAGCAGCTTAACAGGGACAGGGATCAATTCACCCCTCCACTTT. This gives the protein CASSLTGTGINSPLHF.

This chain's CDR3 is CASSYAEGEQYF. The DNA for the CDR3 is TGTGCCAGCAGTTACGCCGAGGGCGAGCAGTACTTC. This chain joins TRBV6-6 and TRBJ2-7; a possible D gene is TRBD2 (5 bases). The CDR3 consists of 12 residues. Trimming shortened V by 2 bases and J by 6 bases, and 8 bases separated the two germline ends. Germline V gene sequence: CDR1 MNHNY, CDR2 SVGAGI (reference sequence).

CDR3 DNA: TGTGCCAGCAGTCCCGGGACAATAGACGAAAAACTGTTTTTT. This sequence encodes CASSPGTIDEKLFF. V and J are TRBV28 and TRBJ1-4, with D perhaps TRBD1 (6 bases). The CDR3 runs to 14 residues. Trimming removed 5 bases at V and 8 bases at J, with 15 bases between. The germline gives CDR1 MDHEN, CDR2 SYDVKM.

This clonotype has a count of ten or more. The gene calls are TRBV19 and TRBJ2-2; 8 bases match TRBD2. This CDR3 has 15 residues. Germline lookup yields CDR1 LNHDA and CDR2 SQIVND (reference sequence). Losses at the gene ends were 7 bases for V and 7 bases for J; bases not matched to a gene: 11. In DNA, the CDR3 is TGTGCCAGTAAGAAGCGGGAGACATCGGGCGGGGAGCTGTTTTTT. As protein: CASKKRETSGGELFF.

This clonotype was counted many times. The gene calls are TRBV7-2 and TRBJ2-5, with D unclear. Trimming pared 6 bases from V and 1 base from J, leaving 9 bases between. The CDR3 is 13 amino acids. Germline V lookup: CDR1 SGHTA, CDR2 FQGNSA. In DNA, the CDR3 is TGTGCCAGCAGGCCGGGTTTCCAAGAGACCCAGTACTTC. Translation gives CASRPGFQETQYF.

This clonotype occurred a few times. The chain carries TRBV6-5 and TRBJ1-1, with D possibly TRBD1 on 6 matching bases. With 6 bases removed from V and 6 bases from J, the gap between germline ends came to 20 bases. The CDR3 has 15 amino acids. Germline loops: CDR1 MNHEY, CDR2 SVGAGI. The CDR3 DNA reads TGTGCCAGCAGACAACAGGGTCGGTATTACTCTGAAGCTTTCTTT. The encoded protein is CASRQQGRYYSEAFF.

The chain combines TRBV15 with TRBJ1-6; D is unresolved. The CDR3 runs to 14 residues. The germline V and J ends were trimmed by 3 bases and 10 bases, with 13 bases remaining between them. Per germline, CDR1 LNHNV and CDR2 YYDKDF (reference sequence). CDR3 bases: TGTGCCACCAGCAGGAGGTTTCGGGGATCACCCCTCCACTTT. It codes for CATSRRFRGSPLHF.

The CDR3 loop reads CASSESTGVFTEAFF. CDR3 nucleotides: TGTGCCAGCAGTGAATCTACAGGGGTTTTTACTGAAGCTTTCTTT. The genes are TRBV25-1 and TRBJ1-1; 7 bases map to TRBD1. This CDR3 contains 15 residues. V trimming: 1 base; J trimming: 5 bases; junction bases outside the gene matches: 7. Germline assignment: CDR1 MGHDK and CDR2 SYGVNS.

This clonotype was recorded at least ten times. The CDR3 is CASSQDLGRPQHF. CDR3 bases: TGTGCCAGCAGCCAAGATCTTGGAAGGCCCCAGCATTTT. The genes are TRBV4-2 and TRBJ1-5; no definite D call. The CDR3 runs 13 residues. Germline CDR1 and CDR2: LGHNA and YNFKEQ. V dropped 0 bases and J dropped 9 bases, with 9 bases sitting between them.

V usage is TRBV20-1 and J usage is TRBJ1-1, with TRBD1 identical over 7 bases. Germline CDR1 DFQATT, CDR2 SNEGSKA (reference sequence). The J segment lost 1 base and the V segment lost 6 bases, leaving 5 bases of the junction unmatched. CDR3 length: 13 residues. CDR3 loop: CSASDRRNTEAFF. For the CDR3, the DNA is TGCAGTGCCTCGGACAGGAGGAACACTGAAGCTTTCTTT.

This clonotype was detected many times. This chain uses TRBV6-2 or TRBV6-3 with TRBJ2-5; D gene uncertain. The CDR3 is 10 amino acids. The V and J ends lost 6 bases and 5 bases respectively, with 4 bases between them. The germline V gene encodes CDR1 MNHEY and CDR2 SVGEGT. As DNA, the CDR3 is TGTGCCAGCAGACGGGAGACCCAGTACTTC. Translation gives CASRRETQYF.

This rearrangement joins TRBV19 to TRBJ1-1; 7 nucleotides match TRBD1. The junction had 13 bases not matched to a gene; V was cut back by 11 bases and J by 4 bases. Looked up from germline, CDR1 is LNHDA and CDR2 is SQIVND (reference sequence). CDR3 size: 14 residues. The CDR3, as DNA: TGTGCCTGTATGGGCACAGGGGTGGGCACTGAAGCTTTCTTT. Translated: CACMGTGVGTEAFF. The variable domain in full, with the rest retrieved from reference TRBV19 and TRBJ1-1, is DGGITQSPKYLFRKEGQNVTLSCEQNLNHDAMYWYRQDPGQGLRLIYYSQIVNDFQKGDIAEGYSVSREKKESFPLTVTSAQKNPTAFYLCACMGTGVGTEAFFGQGTRLTVV.